These 20 T cell receptor beta chains share one sample of origin, sequenced in a study of shared clonotypes between healthy human individuals. Some clones are missing from TCRdb's copy, which holds only in-frame ones; the method was immunoSEQ multiplex PCR. The sample consists of over 2 million clones, 92% of them appearing once. Sequencing was done on a sample of naive CD4+ T cells from PBMCs. Subset: CD45RA+ positively selected. These receptors originate from a man aged 18 to 30 in good health. Some clones in this sample may be carry-over from other donors' samples.

Here the CDR3 DNA reads TGTGCCAGCAGTTTATGGGGGACCGGAGACGAGCAGTACTTC. Translation gives CASSLWGTGDEQYF. J is TRBJ2-7 and V is TRBV27; D possibly uses TRBD1 or TRBD2 (5 bases each). The ends were cut back, 1 base at V and 5 bases at J, with 12 bases in the middle. Looked up from germline, CDR1 is MNHEY and CDR2 is SMNVEV (reference sequence). The CDR3 spans 14 residues.

The CDR3 coding sequence is TGCGCCAGCAGCTTGCACCAGAACGAGCAGTACTTC. Translation gives CASSLHQNEQYF. The rearrangement joins TRBV5-1 to TRBJ2-7; no clear D. The CDR3 is 12 amino acids. The ends were cut back, 1 base at V and 5 bases at J, with 7 bases in the middle. The germline V gene has CDR1 SGHRS and CDR2 YFSETQ.

The chain recombines TRBV27 with TRBJ2-1, with 12 bases aligning to TRBD2. Losses at the gene ends were 10 bases for V and 9 bases for J; bases not matched to a gene: 22. The CDR3 has 18 amino acids. Germline CDR1 reads MNHEY; CDR2 reads SMNVEV (reference sequence). The CDR3 DNA reads TGTGCCACCCAAAGAAGGGAGGTACTAGCGGGAGGAAGCTCTGAGCAGTTCTTC. It encodes CATQRREVLAGGSSEQFF.

J is TRBJ2-7 and V is TRBV5-1; no clear D gene. V was shortened by 4 bases and J by 4 bases, with 12 bases between the two germline ends. The CDR3 is 13 residues long. Germline V gene sequence: CDR1 SGHRS, CDR2 YFSETQ. The CDR3 DNA follows: TGCGCCAGCAGCCTTGGAGACGGGTACGAGCAGTACTTC. Translation: CASSLGDGYEQYF.

CDR3 region: CASSLAGELFF. The CDR3 bases are TGTGCCAGCAGCTTGGCCGGGGAGCTGTTTTTT. J is TRBJ2-2 and V is TRBV7-8; D gene unclear. The germline V gene has CDR1 SGHVS and CDR2 FQNEAQ. The CDR3 is made up of 11 amino acids. V shed 3 bases and J shed 6 bases, with 2 bases lying between them. The full variable domain, rest sourced from reference TRBV7-8 and TRBJ2-2, is GAGVSQSPRYKVAKRGQDVALRCDPISGHVSLFWYQQALGQGPEFLTYFQNEAQLDKSGLPSDRFFAERPEGSVSTLKIQRTQQEDSAVYLCASSLAGELFFGEGSRLTVL.

This chain joins TRBV21-1 and TRBJ1-1. TRBV21-1 is annotated as a pseudogene. The CDR3 totals 16 residues. CDR3 in amino acids: CASRVPSPGVYTEAFF. The CDR3 DNA follows: TGTGCCAGCAGGGTCCCGTCTCCGGGTGTTTACACTGAAGCTTTCTTT.

A word on this clone: Other DNA variants within this sample encode the same CDR3. The DNA of the CDR3 is TGTGCCAGCAGTTTAGTTACTGAGCAGTTCTTC. This codes for CASSLVTEQFF. The chain links TRBV28 to TRBJ2-1; no firm D call. Trimming removed 2 bases at V and 9 bases at J, with 5 bases between. Per germline, CDR1 MDHEN and CDR2 SYDVKM. This CDR3 comprises 11 residues.

The V and J genes are TRBV27 and TRBJ1-5, with TRBD1 matching over 11 bases. CDR1 is MNHEY and CDR2 is SMNVEV in the germline V gene (reference sequence). The CDR3 is made up of 14 amino acids. V lost 5 bases and J lost 7; bases outside the gene matches: 4. CDR3 bases: TGTGCCAGCAGTCGGGACAGGGGGGACCAGCCCCAGCATTTT. Translating it yields CASSRDRGDQPQHF.

V gene TRBV5-1 combines with J gene TRBJ2-5; 7 bases agree with TRBD2. The ends lost 0 bases at V and 2 bases at J; junction bases unmatched: 7. This CDR3 region has 16 residues. CDR1 and CDR2 from the germline V gene are SGHRS and YFSETQ. CDR3 nucleotides: TGCGCCAGCAGCTTGGGGCTAGCGGTATTACAAGAGACCCAGTACTTC. Its translation: CASSLGLAVLQETQYF.

This chain connects TRBV7-2 to TRBJ2-5; no clear D gene. The CDR3 contains 13 residues. CDR1 is SGHTA, CDR2 FQGNSA, per germline. V shed 5 bases and J shed 3 bases, with 10 bases lying between them. CDR3 in amino acids: CASSPERKETQYF. In DNA, the CDR3 is TGTGCCAGCAGCCCTGAGAGAAAAGAGACCCAGTACTTC.

The chain recombines TRBV5-4 with TRBJ2-3; D gene ambiguous. Deletions cut 4 bases from V and 0 bases from J, with 15 bases between. CDR1 and CDR2 from the germline V gene are SGHNT and YYREEE (reference sequence). This CDR3 comprises 16 residues. The DNA for the CDR3 is TGTGCCAGCAGCCGTAGAGAGGCGAGAAGCACAGATACGCAGTATTTT. This translates into CASSRREARSTDTQYF.

CDR3 nucleotide sequence: TGTGCCAGCAGTCAGCGGGAGGAGCAGTTCTTC. Amino acids: CASSQREEQFF. The chain carries TRBV5-4 and TRBJ2-1, with TRBD2 matching over 8 bases. V lost 5 bases and J lost 10; bases outside the gene matches: 2. The CDR3 totals 11 residues. Germline CDR1 is SGHNT and CDR2 is YYREEE (reference sequence).

The chain carries TRBV5-5 and TRBJ2-5; no clear D gene. The CDR3 contains 12 residues. Germline V CDR1 and CDR2: SGHKS, YYEKEE (reference sequence). V lost 5 bases, J lost 1 base, and 6 bases lay in between. CDR3 nucleotides: TGTGCCAGCAGAACAGTCCAAGAGACCCAGTACTTC. This gives the protein CASRTVQETQYF.

The chain is built from TRBV19 and TRBJ2-3, with TRBD1 matching over 7 bases. Germline values: CDR1 LNHDA, CDR2 SQIVND (reference sequence). The CDR3 covers 16 residues. V lost 8 bases to trimming and J lost 2 bases; unmatched junction nucleotides: 13. This CDR3 reads CASRSATGVLTDTQYF. Here the CDR3 DNA reads TGTGCCAGTCGATCCGCCACAGGGGTACTCACAGATACGCAGTATTTT. Full variable domain (remainder filled in from reference TRBV19 and TRBJ2-3): DGGITQSPKYLFRKEGQNVTLSCEQNLNHDAMYWYRQDPGQGLRLIYYSQIVNDFQKGDIAEGYSVSREKKESFPLTVTSAQKNPTAFYLCASRSATGVLTDTQYFGPGTRLTVL.

This chain links TRBV5-1 with TRBJ2-5, with D possibly matching TRBD2 (6 bases). The CDR3 totals 13 residues. CDR1 is SGHRS, CDR2 YFSETQ, per germline. Trimming took 5 bases from V and 5 from J, leaving 13 bases between them. CDR3 bases: TGCGCCAGCAGTACGTGGAGGGCGGAGACCCAGTACTTC. Protein: CASSTWRAETQYF.

The chain recombines TRBV7-3 with TRBJ2-1; D not certain. CDR3 size: 14 residues. V was trimmed by 5 bases and J by 6 bases, leaving 14 bases between them. Germline V gene data show CDR1 as SGHTA and CDR2 as FQGTGA. The CDR3 reads CASSPSLGGNEQFF. In DNA form, the CDR3 reads TGTGCCAGCAGCCCAAGCCTCGGCGGCAATGAGCAGTTCTTC.

The chain employs TRBV2 and TRBJ2-6; D may match TRBD1 or TRBD2 (5 bases each). The ends were cut back, 8 bases at V and 2 bases at J, with 10 bases in the middle. The CDR3 is made up of 14 amino acids. Per the germline V gene, CDR1 is SNHLY and CDR2 is FYNNEI. The CDR3 DNA reads as TGTGCCAGCCTCAGGGACCCTGGGGCCAACGTCCTGACTTTC. Protein product: CASLRDPGANVLTF.

The J gene is TRBJ1-4, the V gene TRBV5-1; D may be TRBD1 (5 bases). The germline CDR1 and CDR2 sequences are SGHRS and YFSETQ. The CDR3 runs 14 residues. V lost 4 bases, J lost 4 bases, and 11 bases lay in between. CDR3: CASSEGRFNEKLFF. Here the CDR3 DNA reads TGCGCCAGCAGCGAGGGACGGTTTAATGAAAAACTGTTTTTT.

This chain joins TRBV11-3 and TRBJ2-5, with unresolved D. In germline, CDR1 is SGHNT, CDR2 YENEEA. Trimming removed 0 bases at V and 2 bases at J, with 4 bases between. This CDR3 is 13 amino acids long. The CDR3: CASSLEEQETQYF. For the CDR3, the DNA is TGTGCCAGCAGCTTAGAAGAACAAGAGACCCAGTACTTC. Drawing the rest from reference TRBV11-3 and TRBJ2-5, the complete variable domain is EAGVVQSPRYKIIEKKQPVAFWCNPISGHNTLYWYLQNLGQGPELLIRYENEEAVDDSQLPKDRFSAERLKGVDSTLKIQPAELGDSAVYLCASSLEEQETQYFGPGTRLLVL.

This clone was counted a single time. One end of the junction does not line up with germline, which may come from a read error. J is TRBJ1-2 and V is TRBV11-2; TRBD1 agrees at 7 bases. The V gene's germline CDR1 is SGHAT and CDR2 FQNNGV. The CDR3 length is 12 residues. The DNA for the CDR3 is TGTGCCAGCAGCTTAGAACGGACAGGCTTGGCCTTC. It specifies CASSLERTGLAF.